Listed here are 30 T cell receptor beta chains from one sample, sequenced in a study of T cells in localized non-small cell lung cancer. Clones were read by immunoSEQ multiplex PCR, and TCRdb kept only the in-frame ones, dropping some. The top ten clones hold approximately 2% of a sample with about 59,000 clones, 85% to 90% of them seen once. The starting material was peripheral blood, obtained before any cancer treatment. These receptors all come from a woman aged 40-69 years with stage I lung adenocarcinoma.

The CDR3 sequence: CASSPPARDGEKLFF. As DNA, the CDR3 is TGTGCCAGCTCACCACCTGCCAGGGATGGAGAAAAACTGTTTTTT. The chain is built from TRBV18 and TRBJ1-4; D is possibly TRBD1 (5 bases). Germline CDR1 reads KGHSH; CDR2 reads LQKENI. The CDR3 spans 15 residues. Between the trimmed V and J ends, which lost 0 bases and 8 bases, there was a span of 13 bases.

The chain has TRBV7-2 and TRBJ1-1, with D hard to call. Germline CDR1 and CDR2: SGHTA and FQGNSA. This CDR3 is 14 amino acids long. The V end was cut by 2 bases, the J end by 10 bases, with 17 bases between. The CDR3 DNA follows: TGTGCCAGCAGCTTACAAAACCTCCTCTATGGAGCTTTCTTT. Amino acid sequence: CASSLQNLLYGAFF.

The rearrangement joins TRBV10-1 to TRBJ1-1; a weak D match, TRBD1 (5 bases). V lost 5 bases and J lost 1, with 8 bases in between. This CDR3 spans 13 amino acids. Germline assignment: CDR1 WNHNN and CDR2 SYGVQD (reference sequence). CDR3 loop: CASSITGNTEAFF. CDR3 in DNA: TGCGCCAGCAGTATTACAGGGAACACTGAAGCTTTCTTT.

The J gene is TRBJ2-6, the V gene TRBV7-9; D is tentatively TRBD1 or TRBD2 (5 bases each). The CDR3 consists of 16 residues. Germline CDR1 and CDR2: SEHNR and FQNEAQ (reference sequence). V lost 7 bases, J lost 0 bases, and 13 bases lay in between. The CDR3 is CASTGAPSSGANVLTF. Here the CDR3 DNA reads TGTGCCAGCACCGGGGCGCCTAGCTCTGGGGCCAACGTCCTGACTTTC.

This chain joins TRBV5-1 and TRBJ2-7, with 14 bases lining up with TRBD2. The germline V gene encodes CDR1 SGHRS and CDR2 YFSETQ. The CDR3 length is 15 residues. V lost 4 bases to trimming and J lost 3 bases; unmatched junction nucleotides: 3. For the CDR3, the DNA is TGCGCCAGCAGCCGCGGGACTAGCGGGGGCTACGAGCAGTACTTC. This sequence encodes CASSRGTSGGYEQYF.

The chain carries TRBV7-2 and TRBJ1-1; D uncertain. V was shortened by 3 bases and J by 4 bases, with 12 bases between the two germline ends. Germline CDR1 reads SGHTA; CDR2 reads FQGNSA. CDR3 length equals 14 residues. The CDR3 loop is CASSLRGIGTEAFF. CDR3 coding DNA: TGTGCCAGCAGCTTGAGAGGTATCGGCACTGAAGCTTTCTTT.

The CDR3 protein is CASSRGPQNTGELFF. CDR3 DNA: TGTGCCAGCAGCCGAGGCCCACAAAACACCGGGGAGCTGTTTTTT. This sequence joins TRBV7-3 and TRBJ2-2; no reliable D call. With 5 bases removed from V and 2 bases from J, the gap between germline ends came to 12 bases. CDR1 SGHTA and CDR2 FQGTGA come from the germline V gene. The CDR3 loop spans 15 amino acids.

Only a few counts were recorded for this clone. This rearrangement joins TRBV19 to TRBJ2-5; 10 nucleotides line up with TRBD2. From germline, CDR1 is LNHDA and CDR2 SQIVND (reference sequence). The CDR3 contains 17 residues. After removal of 0 bases from V and 6 bases from J, the junction contained 10 bases not matched to a gene. The CDR3 is CASSIEGTSGVHQTQYF. The CDR3 DNA sequence: TGTGCCAGTAGTATAGAGGGAACTAGCGGGGTCCATCAGACCCAGTACTTC.

The chain employs TRBV10-3 and TRBJ2-2, with a tentative D call TRBD1 (5 bases). The CDR3 totals 14 residues. The V end lost 8 bases, the J end lost 0 bases, and 10 bases lay between the germline ends. Per germline, CDR1 ENHRY and CDR2 SYGVKD. CDR3 nucleotide sequence: TGTGCCATCGGTAGGGGTTCGAACACCGGGGAGCTGTTTTTT. Translating gives CAIGRGSNTGELFF.

The chain's CDR3 is CACPGQGGETQYF. The CDR3 DNA sequence: TGTGCCTGCCCCGGGCAGGGGGGAGAGACCCAGTACTTC. The V call is TRBV30, the J call TRBJ2-5; TRBD1 is a possible D gene (7 bases). Trimming shortened V by 6 bases and J by 4 bases, and 15 bases separated the two germline ends. The CDR3 is made up of 13 amino acids. Per germline, CDR1 GTSNPN and CDR2 SVGIG (reference sequence).

The chain couples TRBV28 to TRBJ2-7; 11 bases are shared with TRBD2. CDR3 length: 18 residues. The germline V gene has CDR1 MDHEN and CDR2 SYDVKM. Trimming at V came to 6 bases and at J to 2 bases, leaving 15 bases not matched to a gene. CDR3: CASRLTGGGLAATYEQYF. The CDR3 DNA reads TGTGCCAGCAGACTGACAGGGGGGGGACTAGCGGCAACCTACGAGCAGTACTTC.

This clone appeared once. V usage is TRBV5-1 and J usage is TRBJ1-1; D gene unclear. The CDR3 has 14 amino acids. The germline V gene has CDR1 SGHRS and CDR2 YFSETQ. The V end was cut by 0 bases, the J end by 3 bases, with 9 bases between. CDR3 nucleotides: TGCGCCAGCAGCTTGGAAGCGAGGGACACTGAAGCTTTCTTT. This sequence encodes CASSLEARDTEAFF.

The chain has TRBV7-9 and TRBJ1-1; D call uncertain. CDR3 size: 14 residues. Trimming took 6 bases from V and 2 from J, leaving 13 bases between them. Germline CDR1 reads SEHNR; CDR2 reads FQNEAQ (reference sequence). The CDR3 loop is CASSYQLINTEAFF. The CDR3 nucleotides read TGTGCCAGCAGTTACCAGCTCATAAACACTGAAGCTTTCTTT.

The chain employs TRBV7-8 and TRBJ2-7, with D perhaps TRBD1 or TRBD2 (5 bases each). V dropped 5 bases and J dropped 3 bases, with 11 bases sitting between them. The CDR3 is 13 residues long. CDR1 and CDR2 from the germline V gene are SGHVS and FQNEAQ. The CDR3 sequence: CASSPWGSYEQYF. The DNA of the CDR3 is TGTGCCAGCAGCCCCTGGGGGAGCTACGAGCAGTACTTC.

The chain couples TRBV6-1 to TRBJ2-7; D is undetermined. The germline V gene encodes CDR1 MNHNS and CDR2 SASEGT. V was shortened by 6 bases and J by 0 bases, with 12 bases between the two germline ends. The CDR3 spans 14 residues. The CDR3 bases are TGTGCCAGCAGAAAGAGGATGGACTCCTACGAGCAGTACTTC. Amino acid sequence: CASRKRMDSYEQYF.

This chain connects TRBV28 to TRBJ2-1; D may be TRBD1 or TRBD2 (5 bases each). Germline loops: CDR1 MDHEN, CDR2 SYDVKM. The CDR3 consists of 15 residues. V lost 7 bases, J lost 6 bases, and 19 bases lay in between. In DNA, the CDR3 is TGTGCCAGCACCCTCGGGGCGTATATTTTCAATGAGCAGTTCTTC. It yields the protein CASTLGAYIFNEQFF.

V and J are TRBV5-6 and TRBJ1-1; 7 bases match TRBD1. In germline, CDR1 is SGHDT, CDR2 YYEEEE. This CDR3 spans 14 amino acids. The V segment lost 1 base and the J segment 10 bases; nucleotides outside the gene matches: 10. The CDR3 loop reads CASSLPGRGLGAFF. The CDR3 DNA is TGTGCCAGCAGCTTGCCCGGAAGGGGGCTCGGAGCTTTCTTT.

The gene calls are TRBV4-1 and TRBJ1-4; D perhaps matches TRBD1 (6 bases). The ends were cut back, 1 base at V and 8 bases at J, with 32 bases in the middle. This CDR3 is built from 21 residues. Germline V gene data show CDR1 as MGHRA and CDR2 as YSYEKL. CDR3 region: CASSQVLVLDSPIETLEKLFF. CDR3 sequence (DNA): TGCGCCAGCAGCCAAGTCTTAGTTTTGGACAGCCCCATCGAAACCCTGGAAAAACTGTTTTTT.

The CDR3 DNA follows: TGTGCCAGCAGTTACTCAAGGGGTGACTATGGCTACACCTTC. It codes for CASSYSRGDYGYTF. The J gene is TRBJ1-2, the V gene TRBV6-5, with a weak D call TRBD1 (5 bases). The length of the CDR3 is 14 residues. Looked up from germline, CDR1 is MNHEY and CDR2 is SVGAGI. The V end lost 0 bases, the J end lost 3 bases, and 8 bases lay between the germline ends.

This chain joins TRBV28 and TRBJ2-1; D unclear. The germline CDR1 and CDR2 sequences are MDHEN and SYDVKM. The germline V and J ends were trimmed by 6 bases and 7 bases, with 10 bases remaining between them. CDR3 length: 12 residues. CDR3 protein: CASRDRANEQFF. The CDR3 DNA sequence: TGTGCCAGCAGGGACCGGGCAAATGAGCAGTTCTTC.

The chain's CDR3 is CASSEKRDSLSSGNTIYF. The CDR3 DNA is TGTGCCAGCAGTGAAAAAAGGGACAGCCTCTCCTCTGGAAACACCATATATTTT. The chain employs TRBV6-1 and TRBJ1-3; 7 nucleotides agree with TRBD1. Germline V gives CDR1 MNHNS, CDR2 SASEGT. The V gene end was trimmed by 2 bases and the J gene end by 0 bases; junction bases not matched to a gene: 10. The CDR3 spans 18 residues.

The chain carries TRBV4-2 and TRBJ2-3; 7 nucleotides align to TRBD2. The CDR3 contains 15 residues. Germline lookup yields CDR1 LGHNA and CDR2 YNFKEQ. Losses at the gene ends were 3 bases for V and 0 bases for J; bases not matched to a gene: 3. The CDR3 DNA is TGTGCCAGCAGCCACCGCGGGGGAAGCACAGATACGCAGTATTTT. This gives the protein CASSHRGGSTDTQYF.

The chain carries TRBV5-1 and TRBJ2-5; perhaps TRBD1 as D (7 bases). Germline V CDR1 and CDR2: SGHRS, YFSETQ. V dropped 7 bases and J dropped 5 bases, with 18 bases sitting between them. There are 14 residues in the CDR3. CDR3 nucleotides: TGCGCCAGCTCAGGGGGGAGCGGTGGGGAGACCCAGTACTTC. Protein: CASSGGSGGETQYF.

The genes are TRBV7-2 and TRBJ2-2, with D uncertain. The CDR3 is made up of 12 amino acids. Trimming left V 2 bases short and J 8 bases short, with 6 bases between. From germline, CDR1 is SGHTA and CDR2 FQGNSA. CDR3 DNA sequence: TGTGCCAGCAGCTTAATAGGTGGGGAGCTGTTTTTT. Translation: CASSLIGGELFF.

The chain combines TRBV6-6 with TRBJ2-5; the D gene is possibly TRBD2 (6 bases). CDR3 length: 15 residues. V shed 5 bases and J shed 5 bases, with 18 bases lying between them. Germline CDR1 and CDR2: MNHNY and SVGAGI (reference sequence). For the CDR3, the DNA is TGTGCCAGCAGTGGGGTGGCGGGATTCGCGGAGACCCAGTACTTC. Its translation: CASSGVAGFAETQYF.

The V call is TRBV6-1, the J call TRBJ2-2; possibly TRBD1 or TRBD2 for D (5 bases each). The CDR3 is 15 residues long. CDR1 MNHNS and CDR2 SASEGT come from the germline V gene. Trimming took 3 bases from V and 6 from J, leaving 14 bases between them. CDR3 loop: CASSEVSRGSGELFF. In nucleotides, the CDR3 is TGTGCCAGCAGTGAGGTTTCGAGGGGATCCGGGGAGCTGTTTTTT.

CDR3 protein: CASSLRDKNIQYF. The CDR3 coding sequence is TGTGCCAGCAGTCTGAGAGACAAAAACATTCAGTACTTC. V is TRBV28 and J is TRBJ2-4; D remains ambiguous. This CDR3 contains 13 residues. Per the germline V gene, CDR1 is MDHEN and CDR2 is SYDVKM. The V end was cut by 5 bases, the J end by 3 bases, with 8 bases between.

The chain has TRBV28 and TRBJ1-4; weak D call: TRBD1 (5 bases). CDR1 and CDR2 (germline): MDHEN, SYDVKM. This CDR3 spans 14 amino acids. Trimming took 3 bases from V and 5 from J, leaving 10 bases between them. CDR3 in DNA: TGTGCCAGCAGTTTGAGGGGTGGGAATGAAAAACTGTTTTTT. Protein product: CASSLRGGNEKLFF. Complete variable domain (other parts from reference TRBV28 and TRBJ1-4): DVKVTQSSRYLVKRTGEKVFLECVQDMDHENMFWYRQDPGLGLRLIYFSYDVKMKEKGDIPEGYSVSREKKERFSLILESASTNQTSMYLCASSLRGGNEKLFFGSGTQLSVL.

This clone was seen a handful of times. The DNA for the CDR3 is TGTGCCATCAGTGAGTCGAGGGCAGGGAATAATTCACCCCTCCACTTT. Translation gives CAISESRAGNNSPLHF. V usage is TRBV10-3 and J usage is TRBJ1-6; possibly TRBD1 for D (5 bases). Germline V CDR1 and CDR2: ENHRY, SYGVKD. Between the trimmed V and J ends, which lost 0 bases and 5 bases, there was a span of 11 bases. The CDR3 sequence is 16 residues long.

For the CDR3, the DNA is TGTGCCAGCTCACCACCCGGACAGTTCCAAGAGACCCAGTACTTC. Protein: CASSPPGQFQETQYF. This sequence joins TRBV18 and TRBJ2-5, with a weak D call TRBD1 (6 bases). Germline loops: CDR1 KGHSH, CDR2 LQKENI. The CDR3 sequence is 15 residues long. Trimming cost V 0 bases and J 1 base, with 9 bases left between them. Using reference TRBV18 and TRBJ2-5 for the parts outside the CDR3, the full variable domain is NAGVMQNPRHLVRRRGQEARLRCSPMKGHSHVYWYRQLPEEGLKFMVYLQKENIIDESGMPKERFSAEFPKEGPSILRIQQVVRGDSAAYFCASSPPGQFQETQYFGPGTRLLVL.